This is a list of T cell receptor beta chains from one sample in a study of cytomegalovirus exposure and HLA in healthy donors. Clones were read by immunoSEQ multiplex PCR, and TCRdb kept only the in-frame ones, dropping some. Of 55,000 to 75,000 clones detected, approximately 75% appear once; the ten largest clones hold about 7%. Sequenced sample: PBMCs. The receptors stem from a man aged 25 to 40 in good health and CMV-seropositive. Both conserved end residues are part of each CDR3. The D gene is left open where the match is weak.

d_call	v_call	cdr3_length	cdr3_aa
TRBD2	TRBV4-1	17	CASSQEAGGPLSYEQYF
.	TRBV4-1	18	CASSQDRGAGRGAREQFF
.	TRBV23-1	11	CASSKRNEQYF
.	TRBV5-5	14	CASSLVGIQETQYF
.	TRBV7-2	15	CASSLATASNQPQHF
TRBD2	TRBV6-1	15	CASSGGTSGSNEQFF
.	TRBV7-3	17	CASSLTGSNPGGGGYTF
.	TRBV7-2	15	CASSLSQGLGTEAFF
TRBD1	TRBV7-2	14	CASSPGTGKETQYF
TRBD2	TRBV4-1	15	CASSQDPGGSYEQYF
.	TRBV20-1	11	CSARGLAEAFF
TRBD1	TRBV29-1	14	CSVVGDRVGHGYTF
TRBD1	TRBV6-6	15	CASSRDRVEHQPQHF
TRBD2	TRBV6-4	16	CASSDSSAGEIHTQYF
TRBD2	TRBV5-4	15	CASMPSGGAYNEQFF
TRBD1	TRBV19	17	CASSPGTGLVWKAKLFF
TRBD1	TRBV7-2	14	CASIPTGGFYEQYF
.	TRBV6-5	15	CASSTDSSSGNTIYF
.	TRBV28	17	CASSRMWGGRGNEKLFF
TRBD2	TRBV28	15	CASSLSAGTIYEQYF
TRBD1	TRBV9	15	CASGTMNQGAMEAFF
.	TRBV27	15	CASSSRVGRDYEQYF